These 19 T cell receptor beta chains share one sample of origin, sequenced in a study of technical replicates of blood from several donors. TCRdb's table, derived via immunoSEQ multiplex PCR, lists solely in-frame clones and lacks some. This repertoire shows about 50,000 clones, around 96% found once; its top ten account for roughly 3.1%. Sequencing was carried out using PBMCs. These receptors all come from a human donor in good health. Some clones in this sample may be carry-over from other donors' samples.

The chain recombines TRBV5-1 with TRBJ1-2; D gene uncertain. From germline, CDR1 is SGHRS and CDR2 YFSETQ. Trimming pared 6 bases from V and 0 bases from J, leaving 15 bases between. The CDR3 is made up of 15 amino acids. The CDR3 DNA is TGCGCCAGCACTCTCGGTGCGTTCCCTAACTATGGCTACACCTTC. Protein: CASTLGAFPNYGYTF.

V gene TRBV9 combines with J gene TRBJ1-1, with TRBD1 matching over 8 bases. CDR3 length equals 21 residues. Germline V lookup: CDR1 SGDLS, CDR2 YYNGEE. With 3 bases clipped from V and 4 bases from J, the junction kept 26 bases outside the gene matches. The CDR3 reads CASSGREGTGGGPGMATEAFF. The DNA for the CDR3 is TGTGCCAGCAGCGGGAGGGAGGGTACAGGGGGAGGTCCGGGTATGGCCACTGAAGCTTTCTTT.

This clone has a single count. The rearrangement joins TRBV5-1 to TRBJ1-1; D not certain. The CDR3 runs 14 residues. CDR1 is SGHRS, CDR2 YFSETQ, per germline. With 1 base removed from V and 2 bases from J, the gap between germline ends came to 9 bases. The DNA of the CDR3 is TGCGCCAGCAGCTTGTTAACAGCAAACACTGAAGCTTTCTTT. It encodes CASSLLTANTEAFF.

V usage is TRBV11-1 and J usage is TRBJ2-3; tentatively, D is TRBD2 (7 bases). The V gene's germline CDR1 is SGHAT and CDR2 FQDESV (reference sequence). The CDR3 length is 16 residues. Deletions cut 0 bases from V and 1 base from J, with 11 bases between. The CDR3 loop is CASSLARGRGTDTQYF. The CDR3 bases are TGTGCCAGCAGCTTAGCGCGGGGGCGCGGCACAGATACGCAGTATTTT.

This chain connects TRBV7-2 to TRBJ2-1; the D is unclear. This CDR3 comprises 13 residues. The ends were cut back, 1 base at V and 5 bases at J, with 6 bases in the middle. Germline V CDR1 and CDR2: SGHTA, FQGNSA. CDR3 protein: CASSLELDNEQFF. CDR3 sequence (DNA): TGTGCCAGCAGCTTAGAATTAGACAATGAGCAGTTCTTC. Full variable domain (outside the CDR3, taken from reference TRBV7-2 and TRBJ2-1): GAGVSQSPSNKVTEKGKDVELRCDPISGHTALYWYRQSLGQGLEFLIYFQGNSAPDKSGLPSDRFSAERTGGSVSTLTIQRTQQEDSAVYLCASSLELDNEQFFGPGTRLTVL.

The chain joins TRBV13 to TRBJ2-7; 8 nucleotides match TRBD1. This CDR3 has 14 residues. CDR1 is PRHDT, CDR2 FYEKMQ, per germline (reference sequence). V dropped 0 bases and J dropped 11; count of bases not matched to a gene: 9. For the CDR3, the DNA is TGTGCCAGCAGCTTAGGCGGGGACAGGAGAGAGGAGTACTTC. Residues: CASSLGGDRREEYF. The complete variable domain, with remaining parts taken from reference TRBV13 and TRBJ2-7, reads AAGVIQSPRHLIKEKRETATLKCYPIPRHDTVYWYQQGPGQDPQFLISFYEKMQSDKGSIPDRFSAQQFSDYHSELNMSSLELGDSALYFCASSLGGDRREEYFGPGTRLTVT.

V usage is TRBV7-2 and J usage is TRBJ2-1; a possible D gene is TRBD1 (5 bases). Germline V gene sequence: CDR1 SGHTA, CDR2 FQGNSA. The V end was cut by 4 bases, the J end by 8 bases, with 12 bases between. The CDR3 runs 13 residues. The chain's CDR3 is CASSSWTKDEQFF. The CDR3 coding sequence is TGTGCCAGCAGCTCCTGGACAAAGGATGAGCAGTTCTTC.

The J gene is TRBJ2-1, the V gene TRBV30; 9 nucleotides match TRBD2. V shed 4 bases, J shed 0 bases, and the junction held 1 base outside the gene matches. The CDR3 loop spans 14 amino acids. From germline, CDR1 is GTSNPN and CDR2 SVGIG (reference sequence). The CDR3 coding sequence is TGTGCCTGGAAGCGGGGGGCCTCCTACAATGAGCAGTTCTTC. It translates to CAWKRGASYNEQFF. The whole variable domain, filled in from reference TRBV30 and TRBJ2-1, reads SQTIHQWPATLVQPVGSPLSLECTVEGTSNPNLYWYRQAAGRGLQLLFYSVGIGQISSEVPQNLSASRPQDRQFILSSKKLLLSDSGFYLCAWKRGASYNEQFFGPGTRLTVL.

The chain combines TRBV2 with TRBJ2-5; D is uncertain. The V end lost 6 bases, the J end lost 5 bases, and 13 bases lay between the germline ends. CDR3 length: 13 amino acids. Germline V gene lookup returns CDR1 SNHLY and CDR2 FYNNEI. CDR3 DNA: TGTGCCAGCAGCAGATCCCCGGAGGAGACCCAGTACTTC. It encodes CASSRSPEETQYF. The variable domain in full, completed from reference TRBV2 and TRBJ2-5, reads EPEVTQTPSHQVTQMGQEVILRCVPISNHLYFYWYRQILGQKVEFLVSFYNNEISEKSEIFDDQFSVERPDGSNFTLKIRSTKLEDSAMYFCASSRSPEETQYFGPGTRLLVL.

The rearrangement joins TRBV7-7 to TRBJ2-1, with D tentatively TRBD1 (5 bases). V was cut by 5 bases and J by 6 bases, with 17 bases left in between. CDR1 and CDR2 (germline): SSHAT, FNYEAQ (reference sequence). CDR3 length: 15 amino acids. The CDR3 reads CASSKTVVATNEQFF. The CDR3 DNA follows: TGTGCCAGCAGCAAGACAGTAGTGGCCACCAATGAGCAGTTCTTC.

The chain recombines TRBV30 with TRBJ2-5, with TRBD1 matching over 9 bases. V shed 0 bases and J 11 bases; nucleotides not matched to a gene: 10. In germline, CDR1 is GTSNPN, CDR2 SVGIG (reference sequence). The CDR3 loop spans 14 amino acids. Here the CDR3 reads CAWSVIQGAREQYF. As DNA, the CDR3 is TGTGCCTGGAGTGTAATACAGGGGGCAAGGGAGCAGTACTTC.

This clone has a single count. J is TRBJ2-2 and V is TRBV9; 12 nucleotides match TRBD2. Germline CDR1 and CDR2: SGDLS and YYNGEE. The CDR3 runs 17 residues. V shed 1 base, J shed 4 bases, and the junction held 5 bases outside the gene matches. This CDR3 is CASSVPSGGAGTGELFF. Written as DNA, the CDR3 is TGTGCCAGCAGCGTACCTAGCGGGGGGGCCGGCACCGGGGAGCTGTTTTTT.

The DNA of the CDR3 is TGTGCCAGCAGCGTGGGGCCCTATAGCAATCAGCCCCAGCATTTT. The encoded protein is CASSVGPYSNQPQHF. V usage is TRBV9 and J usage is TRBJ1-5; D possibly corresponds to TRBD1 (5 bases). Trimming cost V 2 bases and J 0 bases, with 9 bases left between them. The germline V gene has CDR1 SGDLS and CDR2 YYNGEE. The CDR3 is 15 amino acids.

The chain has TRBV2 and TRBJ2-7; weak D call: TRBD1 (5 bases). The V end lost 8 bases, the J end lost 6 bases, and 17 bases lay between the germline ends. Germline assignment: CDR1 SNHLY and CDR2 FYNNEI. This CDR3 is 13 amino acids long. CDR3 protein: CASGDGQLSEQYF. CDR3 DNA: TGTGCCAGCGGCGATGGACAACTTAGCGAGCAGTACTTC. Together with reference TRBV2 and TRBJ2-7, the CDR3 gives the full variable domain: EPEVTQTPSHQVTQMGQEVILRCVPISNHLYFYWYRQILGQKVEFLVSFYNNEISEKSEIFDDQFSVERPDGSNFTLKIRSTKLEDSAMYFCASGDGQLSEQYFGPGTRLTVT.

The chain combines TRBV11-3 with TRBJ2-3, with 7 nucleotides matching TRBD2. The CDR3 contains 14 residues. The V gene's germline CDR1 is SGHNT and CDR2 YENEEA. J gave up 4 bases and V 5 bases, and 6 bases lay outside the gene matches. CDR3 DNA sequence: TGTGCCAGCAGCCGGGCTAGCGGACCAGATACGCAGTATTTT. Translating it yields CASSRASGPDTQYF. Variable domain in full (rest from reference TRBV11-3 and TRBJ2-3): EAGVVQSPRYKIIEKKQPVAFWCNPISGHNTLYWYLQNLGQGPELLIRYENEEAVDDSQLPKDRFSAERLKGVDSTLKIQPAELGDSAVYLCASSRASGPDTQYFGPGTRLTVL.

The V call is TRBV10-1, the J call TRBJ1-1, with D possibly TRBD1 on 6 matching bases. This CDR3 has 13 residues. V shed 11 bases and J shed 5 bases, with 18 bases lying between them. The germline V gene has CDR1 WNHNN and CDR2 SYGVQD (reference sequence). The CDR3 is CARLRGIRTEAFF. The DNA of the CDR3 is TGCGCCCGCCTAAGGGGGATACGGACTGAAGCTTTCTTT.

The genes are TRBV7-2 and TRBJ1-1; 7 bases are shared with TRBD1. The CDR3 is 13 amino acids. The junction had 2 bases not matched to a gene; V was cut back by 6 bases and J by 1 base. Germline V lookup: CDR1 SGHTA, CDR2 FQGNSA. As DNA, the CDR3 is TGTGCCAGCAGTAGGGACAGGAACACTGAAGCTTTCTTT. Translating gives CASSRDRNTEAFF.

This chain uses TRBV11-2 with TRBJ2-5; possibly TRBD2 for D (7 bases). V lost 5 bases to trimming and J lost 2 bases, with 18 bases between them. Per the germline V gene, CDR1 is SGHAT and CDR2 is FQNNGV. The CDR3 has 16 amino acids. CDR3 protein: CASSTRGAGQQETQYF. The DNA for the CDR3 is TGTGCCAGCAGCACACGGGGGGCGGGCCAGCAAGAGACCCAGTACTTC.

V is TRBV9 and J is TRBJ2-1; 12 nucleotides match TRBD2. CDR3 length: 19 amino acids. The germline CDR1 and CDR2 sequences are SGDLS and YYNGEE. J lost 0 bases, V lost 0 bases, and 7 bases had no gene match. The CDR3 loop is CASSVVGTSGFSSYNEQFF. In DNA form, the CDR3 reads TGTGCCAGCAGCGTAGTGGGGACTAGCGGGTTTAGCTCCTACAATGAGCAGTTCTTC.